This T cell receptor (beta chain) was observed in a study of Ad26.COV2.S vaccination and SARS-CoV-2 variants. Study overall: Recipients of Ad26.COV2.S got it intramuscularly, once or twice 56 days apart. Whole-study findings and limits: Analyses of TCR breadth and depth may have underestimated total T cell responses. Recipients of vaccine and of placebo showed similar breadth of their non-spike TCR repertoires.

This clone was observed at least ten times. Antigen specificity is unknown. The sample has other DNA sequences that encode this CDR3 too. V trimming: 5 bases; J trimming: 2 bases; junction bases outside the gene matches: 1. Germline loops: CDR1 MNHEY, CDR2 SVGAGI. The CDR3 consists of 13 residues. Generated by immunoSEQ multiplex PCR, the TCRdb table keeps only in-frame clones and is missing some. This sample has 300,000 to 350,000 clones; 88% occur once, and the top ten carry approximately 5.9%. Stated treatment: some 20 received Ad26.COV2.S at low or high dose, single or two shots; about 5 received placebo; per-sample allocation not given. Sampling occurred on day 63 after the first vaccine or placebo injection.

The V and J genes are TRBV6-5 and TRBJ2-7, with 9 bases aligning to TRBD1. The starting material was peripheral blood, obtained in a trial of Ad26.COV2.S vaccine versus placebo. This TCR was recovered from a person aged 18-60 years who received the Ad26.COV2.S COVID-19 vaccine or a placebo. This CDR3 reads CASSRDRAYEQYF. CDR3 nucleotides: TGTGCCAGCAGTAGGGACAGGGCCTACGAGCAGTACTTC.